The clone carrying this TCR beta chain was detected only once. Its target is unknown. This sample is part of a study of post-analysis software for immune sequencing data. Every TCR beta cDNA library bore unique molecular identifiers. TCRdb called the PCR reads again in MiXCR, with one record for every CDR3 protein. In the table there are around 440,000 distinct CDR3 sequences, around 40% of which are singletons. The CDR3 extends over 16 amino acids. Trimming removed 4 bases from V and 3 bases from J, with 16 bases in between. Regarding the study as a whole: A handful of TRBV segments were significantly more frequent in patients than in controls. TRBV5-6, TRBV5-1 and TRBV20-1 were among these segments.

This TCR was sampled from a girl aged 10 to 17 with multiple sclerosis. This rearrangement joins TRBV12-3 or TRBV12-4 to TRBJ2-1; a possible D gene is TRBD1 (6 bases). Sample: blood. DNA of the CDR3: TGTGCCAGCAGTTATCTCGCTTGGGGGCACTACAATGAGCAGTTCTTC. Protein: CASSYLAWGHYNEQFF.